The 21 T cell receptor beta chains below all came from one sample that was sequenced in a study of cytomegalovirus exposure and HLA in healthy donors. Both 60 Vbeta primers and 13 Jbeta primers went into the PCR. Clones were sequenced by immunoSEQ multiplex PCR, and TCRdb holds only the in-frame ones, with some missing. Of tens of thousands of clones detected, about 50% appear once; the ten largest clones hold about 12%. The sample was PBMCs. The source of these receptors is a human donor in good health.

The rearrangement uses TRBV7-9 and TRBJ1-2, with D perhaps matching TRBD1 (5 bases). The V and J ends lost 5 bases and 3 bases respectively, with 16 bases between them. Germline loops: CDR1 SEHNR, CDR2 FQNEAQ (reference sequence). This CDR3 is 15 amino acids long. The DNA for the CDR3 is TGTGCCAGCAGCGCACAGGCCGCGGCTGACTATGGCTACACCTTC. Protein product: CASSAQAAADYGYTF.

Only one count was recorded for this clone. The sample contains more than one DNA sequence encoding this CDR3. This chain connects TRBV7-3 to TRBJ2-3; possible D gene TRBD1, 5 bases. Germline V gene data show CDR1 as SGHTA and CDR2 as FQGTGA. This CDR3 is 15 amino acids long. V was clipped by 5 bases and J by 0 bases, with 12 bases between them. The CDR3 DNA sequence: TGTGCCAGCAGCCCCCTGGGGCCTAGCACAGATACGCAGTATTTT. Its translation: CASSPLGPSTDTQYF.

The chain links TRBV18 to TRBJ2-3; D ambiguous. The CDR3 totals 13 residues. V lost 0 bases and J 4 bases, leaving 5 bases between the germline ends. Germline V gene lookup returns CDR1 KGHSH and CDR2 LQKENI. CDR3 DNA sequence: TGTGCCAGCTCACCACCGTCCTCAGATACGCAGTATTTT. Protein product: CASSPPSSDTQYF.

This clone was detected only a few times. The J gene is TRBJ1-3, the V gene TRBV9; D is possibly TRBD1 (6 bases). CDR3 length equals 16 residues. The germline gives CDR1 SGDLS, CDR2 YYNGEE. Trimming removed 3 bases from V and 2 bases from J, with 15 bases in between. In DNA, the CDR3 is TGTGCCAGCAGCGGGGGCCAGGGGCGGCCTGGAAACACCATATATTTT. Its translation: CASSGGQGRPGNTIYF.

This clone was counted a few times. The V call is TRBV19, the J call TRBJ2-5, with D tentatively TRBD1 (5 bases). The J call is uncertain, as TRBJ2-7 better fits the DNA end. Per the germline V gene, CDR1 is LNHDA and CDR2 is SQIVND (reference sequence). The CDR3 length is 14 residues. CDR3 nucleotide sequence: TGTGCCAGTAGTACCCCAGGGTCCCTCTACGAGCAGTACTTC. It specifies CASSTPGSLYEQYF.

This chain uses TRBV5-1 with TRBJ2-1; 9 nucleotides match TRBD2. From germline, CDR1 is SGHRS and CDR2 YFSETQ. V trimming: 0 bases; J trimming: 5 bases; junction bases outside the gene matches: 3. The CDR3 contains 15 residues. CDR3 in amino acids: CASSLVASGNNEQFF. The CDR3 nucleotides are TGCGCCAGCAGCTTGGTAGCTAGCGGGAACAATGAGCAGTTCTTC.

The CDR3 loop reads CASSLQYRGGNEQFF. The DNA for the CDR3 is TGTGCCAGCAGTTTACAGTACAGGGGAGGAAATGAGCAGTTCTTC. The chain links TRBV28 to TRBJ2-1, with D perhaps TRBD1 (7 bases). Germline-derived CDR1 and CDR2 are MDHEN and SYDVKM. Trimming pared 2 bases from V and 7 bases from J, leaving 15 bases between. There are 15 residues in the CDR3.

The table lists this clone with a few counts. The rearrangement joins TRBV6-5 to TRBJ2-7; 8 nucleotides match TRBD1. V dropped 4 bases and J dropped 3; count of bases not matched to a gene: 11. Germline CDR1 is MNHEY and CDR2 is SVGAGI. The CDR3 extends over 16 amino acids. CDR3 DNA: TGTGCCAGCAGTTCCATTACAGGGGGGTTGGGCTACGAGCAGTACTTC. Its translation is CASSSITGGLGYEQYF.

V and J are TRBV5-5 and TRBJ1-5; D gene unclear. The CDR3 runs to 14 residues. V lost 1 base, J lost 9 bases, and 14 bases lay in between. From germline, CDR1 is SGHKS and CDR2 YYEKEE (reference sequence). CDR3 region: CASSLNSLNGPQHF. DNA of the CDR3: TGTGCCAGCAGCTTGAACTCGTTGAATGGGCCCCAGCATTTT.

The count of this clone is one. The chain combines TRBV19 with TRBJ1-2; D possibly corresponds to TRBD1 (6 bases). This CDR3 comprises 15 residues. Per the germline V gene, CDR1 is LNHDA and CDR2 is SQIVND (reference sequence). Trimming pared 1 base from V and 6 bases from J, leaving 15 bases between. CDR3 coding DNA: TGTGCCAGTAGTATAGCTGGGTCTGGGGGCCATGGCTACACCTTC. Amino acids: CASSIAGSGGHGYTF.

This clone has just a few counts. The CDR3 coding sequence is TGTGCCAGCAGCTCTCCCAATACCATTTACTCACCGGGGTATACTGAAGCTTTCTTT. Translation gives CASSSPNTIYSPGYTEAFF. V usage is TRBV11-3 and J usage is TRBJ1-1; D remains ambiguous. The CDR3 consists of 19 residues. From germline, CDR1 is SGHNT and CDR2 YENEEA. Trimming stripped 4 bases from V and 5 bases from J, with 29 bases between.

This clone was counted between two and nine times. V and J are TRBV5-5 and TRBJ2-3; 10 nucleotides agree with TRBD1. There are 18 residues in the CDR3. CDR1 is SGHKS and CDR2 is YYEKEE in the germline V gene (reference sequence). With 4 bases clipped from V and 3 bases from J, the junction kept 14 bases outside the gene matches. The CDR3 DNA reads TGTGCCAGCAGCCCAAGGGGAGGAGACAGGGGGCTGACAGATACGCAGTATTTT. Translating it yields CASSPRGGDRGLTDTQYF.

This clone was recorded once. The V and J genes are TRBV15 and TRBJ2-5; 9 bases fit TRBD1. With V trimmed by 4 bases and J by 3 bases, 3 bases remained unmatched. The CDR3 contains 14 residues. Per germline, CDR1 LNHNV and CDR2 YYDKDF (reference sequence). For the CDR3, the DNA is TGTGCCACCAGCATGGGACAGGGCAAAGAGACCCAGTACTTC. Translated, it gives CATSMGQGKETQYF.

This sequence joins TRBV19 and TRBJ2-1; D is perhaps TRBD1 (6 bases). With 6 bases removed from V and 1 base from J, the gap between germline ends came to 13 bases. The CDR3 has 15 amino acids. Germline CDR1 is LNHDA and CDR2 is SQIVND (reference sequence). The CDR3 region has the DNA TGTGCCAGTAGGGTTATGGACAGATCCTACAATGAGCAGTTCTTC. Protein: CASRVMDRSYNEQFF.

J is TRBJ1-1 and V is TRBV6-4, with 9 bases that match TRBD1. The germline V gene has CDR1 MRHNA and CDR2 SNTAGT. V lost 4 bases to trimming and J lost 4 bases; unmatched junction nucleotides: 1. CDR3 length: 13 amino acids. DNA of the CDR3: TGTGCCAGCAGTGCGACAGGGGGCACTGAAGCTTTCTTT. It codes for CASSATGGTEAFF.

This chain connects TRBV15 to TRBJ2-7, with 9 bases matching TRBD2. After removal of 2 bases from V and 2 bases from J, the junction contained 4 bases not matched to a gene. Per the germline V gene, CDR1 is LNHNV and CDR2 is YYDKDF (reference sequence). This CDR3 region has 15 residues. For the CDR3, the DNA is TGTGCCACCAGCAGACCTAGCGGGGCTACCTACGAGCAGTACTTC. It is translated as CATSRPSGATYEQYF.

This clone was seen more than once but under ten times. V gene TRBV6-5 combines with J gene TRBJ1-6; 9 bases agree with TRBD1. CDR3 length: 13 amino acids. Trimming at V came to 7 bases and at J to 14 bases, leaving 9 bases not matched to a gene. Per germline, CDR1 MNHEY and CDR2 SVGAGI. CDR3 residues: CASNNRGPGALHF. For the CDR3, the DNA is TGTGCCAGCAACAACAGGGGGCCGGGGGCCCTCCACTTT.

In nucleotides, the CDR3 is TGTGCCAGCAGCCGGGGACAGGGGATGACTGAAGCTTTCTTT. As protein: CASSRGQGMTEAFF. The chain recombines TRBV7-9 with TRBJ1-1; 10 bases align to TRBD1. The CDR3 spans 14 residues. The J segment lost 5 bases and the V segment lost 5 bases, leaving 5 bases of the junction unmatched. The V gene's germline CDR1 is SEHNR and CDR2 FQNEAQ (reference sequence).

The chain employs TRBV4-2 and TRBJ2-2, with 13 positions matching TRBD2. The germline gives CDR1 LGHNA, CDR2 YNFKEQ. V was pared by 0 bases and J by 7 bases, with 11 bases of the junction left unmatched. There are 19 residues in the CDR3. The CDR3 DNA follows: TGTGCCAGCAGCCAAGATATGACTAGCGGGAGGCCGAGAGTCGGGGAGCTGTTTTTT. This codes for CASSQDMTSGRPRVGELFF.

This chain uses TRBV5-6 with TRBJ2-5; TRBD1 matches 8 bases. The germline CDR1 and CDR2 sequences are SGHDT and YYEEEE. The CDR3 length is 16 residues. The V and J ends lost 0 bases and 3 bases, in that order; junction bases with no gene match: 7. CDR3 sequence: CASSLVGQAAKETQYF. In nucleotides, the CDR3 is TGTGCCAGCAGCTTGGTGGGACAGGCTGCTAAAGAGACCCAGTACTTC.

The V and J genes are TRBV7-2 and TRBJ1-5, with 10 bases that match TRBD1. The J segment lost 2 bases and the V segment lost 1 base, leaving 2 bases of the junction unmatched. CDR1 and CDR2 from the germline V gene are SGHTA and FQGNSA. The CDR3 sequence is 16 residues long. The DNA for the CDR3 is TGTGCCAGCAGCTTAGGGGGGACAGGGGGCAATCAGCCCCAGCATTTT. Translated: CASSLGGTGGNQPQHF.